Sequencing of this TCR beta chain was carried out in a study of cytomegalovirus exposure and HLA in healthy donors. Broader study findings: Cytomegalovirus status, reportedly, was diagnosed with high specificity and sensitivity by the classifier. Only CMV serostatus was available as immune exposure information.

The CDR3 has 16 residues. The ends lost 0 bases at V and 1 base at J; junction bases unmatched: 5. Looked up from germline, CDR1 is SGHRS and CDR2 is YFSETQ. As concerns this clone: Its cognate antigen is unknown.

PCR involved 60 Vbeta and 13 Jbeta primers. Data came from immunoSEQ multiplex PCR; TCRdb stores just in-frame clones and leaves some out. Found here are about 120,000 clones, around four fifths of them singletons; the top ten hold roughly 10%. The receptor's source is a man younger than 40 in good health and CMV-seropositive. The rearrangement links TRBV5-1 to TRBJ2-3, with 7 bases that match TRBD1. The sequenced sample consisted of PBMCs. The CDR3 DNA follows: TGCGCCAGCAGCTTGGAGGGACAGCTTCGCACAGATACGCAGTATTTT. Amino acid sequence: CASSLEGQLRTDTQYF.